Only one count was recorded for the clone carrying this T cell receptor beta chain. Antigen specificity is unknown. The V gene lost 1 base and the J gene lost 3 bases, with 16 bases spanning the gap. The CDR3 has 17 residues. Germline CDR1 LGHNA, CDR2 YSLEER. TCRdb's copy holds only in-frame clones and misses some; the assay was immunoSEQ multiplex PCR. Among approximately 150,000 clones listed, around 92% were seen once. This sample was taken from a study of T cell responses to AZD1222 COVID-19 vaccine. Study in general: Analyses pooled second doses at about 4 or about 12 weeks.

Findings of the study overall: The donor cohort was predominantly white British with a female majority, and clonal diversity may have been underestimated. Two AZD1222 administrations were followed by greater Spike-specific TCR breadth and depth. The reported proportion of spike-specific TCRs targeting unmutated variant regions was nearly half.

Sequenced material: peripheral blood, taken on day 0 of AZD1222 vaccination. This sequence originates from an adult in good health. The V call is TRBV4-3, the J call TRBJ2-1; the D gene is possibly TRBD2 (6 bases). The CDR3 region is CASSQGGGRVDYNEQFF. The CDR3 DNA is TGCGCCAGCAGCCAAGGTGGAGGGCGGGTTGACTACAATGAGCAGTTCTTC.